A single sample gave rise to the 28 T cell receptor beta chains below, sequenced in a study of memory CD4+ T cells and cytomegalovirus serostatus. The sort gate was single viable CD3+CD4+CD8-CD45RO+ cells for memory CD4+ T cells. Measured with immunoSEQ multiplex PCR; TCRdb has only the in-frame clones, and not every one. The data show fewer than 40,000 clones, about 73% seen once. Sequenced: memory CD4+ T cells from blood. These receptors all come from an adult in good health and CMV-seronegative.

In regard to this clone: Other nucleotide sequences from this sample produce the same CDR3. The chain joins TRBV6-4 to TRBJ2-2; the D is unclear. The V gene's germline CDR1 is MRHNA and CDR2 SNTAGT. The V gene lost 0 bases and the J gene lost 6 bases, with 5 bases spanning the gap. The CDR3 has 13 residues. The CDR3: CASSDSGAGELFF. In DNA form, the CDR3 reads TGTGCCAGCAGTGACTCCGGCGCCGGGGAGCTGTTTTTT.

The chain combines TRBV6-1 with TRBJ1-1, with D perhaps TRBD1 (6 bases). Germline CDR1 reads MNHNS; CDR2 reads SASEGT. The CDR3 runs 16 residues. Trimming shortened V by 2 bases and J by 1 base, and 14 bases separated the two germline ends. The CDR3 DNA sequence: TGTGCCAGCAGTGAAAATTTCCAGGGGTGGAACACTGAAGCTTTCTTT. Its protein is CASSENFQGWNTEAFF.

Concerning this clone: This may be a read error: a much more frequent sequence differs by one nucleotide. The rearrangement joins TRBV5-4 to TRBJ2-7, with 7 bases aligning to TRBD1. With V trimmed by 4 bases and J by 4 bases, 8 bases remained unmatched. The CDR3 is made up of 14 amino acids. Germline CDR1 and CDR2: SGHNT and YYREEE (reference sequence). As DNA, the CDR3 is TGTGCCAGCAGCCCGGACAGGAGACCTTACGAGCAGTACTTC. It is translated as CASSPDRRPYEQYF.

CDR3 loop: CASSFRPAPTGTEQPQHF. CDR3 nucleotides: TGTGCCAGCAGCTTTAGGCCTGCCCCGACAGGGACGGAACAGCCCCAGCATTTT. The rearrangement uses TRBV7-8 and TRBJ1-5; 7 positions agree with TRBD1. Germline CDR1 is SGHVS and CDR2 is FQNEAQ. Trimming at V came to 3 bases and at J to 7 bases, leaving 18 bases not matched to a gene. CDR3 length: 18 amino acids.

This clone was seen a few times. This CDR3 is also generated by other DNA sequences in the sample. The rearrangement links TRBV11-2 to TRBJ1-1, with a tentative D call TRBD1 (5 bases). The CDR3 totals 13 residues. The V gene lost 6 bases and the J gene lost 1 base, with 9 bases spanning the gap. Germline assignment: CDR1 SGHAT and CDR2 FQNNGV. The CDR3 region is CASSSDRNTEAFF. The CDR3 nucleotides read TGTGCCAGCAGTTCCGACAGGAACACTGAAGCTTTCTTT.

This clone was detected once. The chain is built from TRBV16 and TRBJ2-3; the D gene is possibly TRBD2 (5 bases). CDR1 KGHSY and CDR2 FQNENV come from the germline V gene. With 6 bases removed from V and 1 base from J, the gap between germline ends came to 11 bases. The CDR3 contains 14 residues. In DNA, the CDR3 is TGTGCCAGCAGTTTAGACGGGGGCACAGATACGCAGTATTTT. Amino acids: CASSLDGGTDTQYF.

This clone is a singleton in its sample. This chain joins TRBV10-3 and TRBJ2-3; D might be TRBD1 or TRBD2, each matching 5 bases. Germline CDR1 is ENHRY and CDR2 is SYGVKD. The CDR3 is made up of 12 amino acids. V gave up 6 bases and J gave up 4 bases, with 8 bases separating them. This CDR3 reads CAISGAADTQYF. The CDR3 nucleotides are TGTGCCATCAGCGGGGCCGCAGATACGCAGTATTTT.

This chain links TRBV2 with TRBJ2-7; D gene unclear. CDR3 size: 14 residues. V lost 3 bases and J 0 bases, leaving 9 bases between the germline ends. The V gene's germline CDR1 is SNHLY and CDR2 FYNNEI. The chain's CDR3 is CASSDTDLSYEQYF. In DNA form, the CDR3 reads TGTGCCAGCAGTGACACAGACCTCTCCTACGAGCAGTACTTC.

The rearrangement joins TRBV29-1 to TRBJ2-1; 7 positions agree with TRBD2. The CDR3 spans 14 residues. The V gene's germline CDR1 is SQVTM and CDR2 ANQGSEA. Trimming took 2 bases from V and 8 from J; bases not matched to a gene: 9. CDR3 loop: CSVETGSGSDEQFF. CDR3 nucleotides: TGCAGCGTTGAAACGGGTAGCGGGTCGGATGAGCAGTTCTTC.

The gene calls are TRBV7-3 and TRBJ2-3, with a tentative D call TRBD1 (5 bases). V lost 2 bases and J lost 3, with 6 bases in between. Looked up from germline, CDR1 is SGHTA and CDR2 is FQGTGA. This CDR3 is 13 amino acids long. The CDR3 reads CASSLDSTDTQYF. The CDR3 coding sequence is TGTGCCAGCAGCTTAGACAGTACAGATACGCAGTATTTT. The full variable domain, with the rest looked up from reference TRBV7-3 and TRBJ2-3, is GAGVSQTPSNKVTEKGKYVELRCDPISGHTALYWYRQSLGQGPEFLIYFQGTGAADDSGLPNDRFFAVRPEGSVSTLKIQRTERGDSAVYLCASSLDSTDTQYFGPGTRLTVL.

The chain carries TRBV11-1 and TRBJ2-2; unclear D gene. The V gene's germline CDR1 is SGHAT and CDR2 FQDESV (reference sequence). Trimming shortened V by 6 bases and J by 2 bases, and 4 bases separated the two germline ends. The length of the CDR3 is 12 residues. The CDR3 region is CASRLNTGELFF. The CDR3 DNA follows: TGTGCCAGCAGACTAAACACCGGGGAGCTGTTTTTT.

J is TRBJ2-7 and V is TRBV19, with unresolved D. V lost 3 bases, J lost 0 bases, and 9 bases lay in between. Germline CDR1 and CDR2: LNHDA and SQIVND (reference sequence). This CDR3 contains 14 residues. Written as DNA, the CDR3 is TGTGCCAGTAGTATTGGTTCCAGCTCCTACGAGCAGTACTTC. Amino acids: CASSIGSSSYEQYF.

This clone was found a few times. This chain uses TRBV7-9 with TRBJ1-2; D unclear. CDR3 length: 12 residues. V was pared by 5 bases and J by 8 bases, with 12 bases between. CDR1 is SEHNR, CDR2 FQNEAQ, per germline (reference sequence). CDR3: CASSNDQGGYTF. In nucleotides, the CDR3 is TGTGCCAGCAGCAATGACCAAGGAGGCTACACCTTC. The full variable domain, completed using reference TRBV7-9 and TRBJ1-2, is DTGVSQNPRHKITKRGQNVTFRCDPISEHNRLYWYRQTLGQGPEFLTYFQNEAQLEKSRLLSDRFSAERPKGSFSTLEIQRTEQGDSAMYLCASSNDQGGYTFGSGTRLTVV.

The V and J genes are TRBV2 and TRBJ1-6, with D unclear. The length of the CDR3 is 15 residues. V lost 9 bases and J 6 bases, leaving 18 bases between the germline ends. In germline, CDR1 is SNHLY, CDR2 FYNNEI. The CDR3 reads CARASEGSGNSPLHF. The CDR3 DNA reads as TGTGCCAGGGCCTCAGAAGGGTCTGGTAATTCACCCCTCCACTTT.

The CDR3 here is CASMGRSYEQYF. The CDR3 nucleotides are TGTGCCAGCATGGGCAGAAGTTACGAGCAGTACTTC. The chain employs TRBV7-2 and TRBJ2-7; D is unclear. Germline CDR1 and CDR2: SGHTA and FQGNSA. Trimming cost V 7 bases and J 4 bases, with 11 bases left between them. CDR3 size: 12 residues.

The V and J genes are TRBV18 and TRBJ1-1, with 9 bases that match TRBD1. V lost 3 bases and J lost 5; bases outside the gene matches: 7. The CDR3 is 15 residues long. Germline loops: CDR1 KGHSH, CDR2 LQKENI. CDR3 bases: TGTGCCAGCTCACCTGAAACAGGGACAGGGACTGAAGCTTTCTTT. Translation gives CASSPETGTGTEAFF. Together with reference TRBV18 and TRBJ1-1, the CDR3 gives the full variable domain: NAGVMQNPRHLVRRRGQEARLRCSPMKGHSHVYWYRQLPEEGLKFMVYLQKENIIDESGMPKERFSAEFPKEGPSILRIQQVVRGDSAAYFCASSPETGTGTEAFFGQGTRLTVV.

V gene TRBV5-8 combines with J gene TRBJ1-2; the match to TRBD1 covers 10 bases. Losses at the gene ends were 7 bases for V and 5 bases for J; bases not matched to a gene: 11. CDR1 is SGHTS, CDR2 YDEGEE, per germline. The CDR3 sequence is 15 residues long. CDR3 sequence (DNA): TGTGCCAGCCAACGGGGACAGGGGAATTGGTATGGCTACACCTTC. This translates into CASQRGQGNWYGYTF. Complete variable domain (other parts from reference TRBV5-8 and TRBJ1-2): EAGVTQSPTHLIKTRGQQATLRCSPISGHTSVYWYQQALGLGLQFLLWYDEGEERNRGNFPPRFSGRQFPNYSSELNVNALELEDSALYLCASQRGQGNWYGYTFGSGTRLTVV.

The chain is built from TRBV5-6 and TRBJ1-5, with 7 bases aligning to TRBD1. Germline trimming cut 0 bases from V and 4 bases from J; bases unmatched to any gene: 10. The length of the CDR3 is 17 residues. Germline CDR1 and CDR2: SGHDT and YYEEEE. CDR3 amino acids: CASSLGQGWGLNQPQHF. CDR3 in DNA: TGTGCCAGCAGCTTGGGACAGGGTTGGGGGTTGAATCAGCCCCAGCATTTT.

The chain employs TRBV9 and TRBJ2-1; D is uncertain. CDR1 SGDLS and CDR2 YYNGEE come from the germline V gene. The ends were cut back, 4 bases at V and 5 bases at J, with 13 bases in the middle. This CDR3 has 14 amino acids. CDR3 residues: CASSNGYRDNEQFF. The CDR3 DNA reads as TGTGCCAGCAGCAACGGGTACCGGGACAATGAGCAGTTCTTC.

The chain has TRBV5-1 and TRBJ1-1; D ambiguous. The germline gives CDR1 SGHRS, CDR2 YFSETQ. Between the trimmed V and J ends, which lost 0 bases and 0 bases, there was a span of 12 bases. The CDR3 is made up of 16 amino acids. The CDR3 reads CASSLGQEWVNTEAFF. The DNA for the CDR3 is TGCGCCAGCAGCTTGGGCCAGGAATGGGTGAACACTGAAGCTTTCTTT. The variable domain in full, with the rest retrieved from reference TRBV5-1 and TRBJ1-1, is KAGVTQTPRYLIKTRGQQVTLSCSPISGHRSVSWYQQTPGQGLQFLFEYFSETQRNKGNFPGRFSGRQFSNSRSEMNVSTLELGDSALYLCASSLGQEWVNTEAFFGQGTRLTVV.

The rearrangement joins TRBV30 to TRBJ1-2; D might be TRBD1 (6 bases). The CDR3 spans 15 residues. Trimming removed 0 bases at V and 7 bases at J, with 18 bases between. Germline values: CDR1 GTSNPN, CDR2 SVGIG (reference sequence). The CDR3 is CAWSVKGGPGGGYTF. For the CDR3, the DNA is TGTGCCTGGAGTGTAAAAGGGGGACCGGGAGGTGGCTACACCTTC.

This chain connects TRBV6-5 to TRBJ1-6, with D tentatively TRBD1 (5 bases). Trimming removed 2 bases from V and 8 bases from J, with 7 bases in between. The germline V gene has CDR1 MNHEY and CDR2 SVGAGI. The CDR3 runs 13 residues. This chain's CDR3 is CASSYGRDSPLHF. CDR3 DNA sequence: TGTGCCAGCAGTTACGGCAGGGATTCACCCCTCCACTTT.

The J gene is TRBJ2-5, the V gene TRBV18; 10 positions agree with TRBD1. The V gene's germline CDR1 is KGHSH and CDR2 LQKENI. The CDR3 has 15 residues. V shed 4 bases and J 5 bases; nucleotides not matched to a gene: 7. The CDR3 spells CASSQDLDRGETQYF. The CDR3 region has the DNA TGTGCCAGCTCACAAGACTTGGACAGGGGGGAGACCCAGTACTTC.

The chain combines TRBV6-5 with TRBJ2-7; 9 nucleotides match TRBD1. Germline loops: CDR1 MNHEY, CDR2 SVGAGI. V shed 0 bases, J shed 3 bases, and the junction held 3 bases outside the gene matches. The CDR3 spans 15 residues. The CDR3 here is CASSYSPGQGYEQYF. Written as DNA, the CDR3 is TGTGCCAGCAGTTACTCGCCGGGACAGGGCTACGAGCAGTACTTC.

V usage is TRBV6-6 and J usage is TRBJ1-1; the match to TRBD1 covers 9 bases. Looked up from germline, CDR1 is MNHNY and CDR2 is SVGAGI (reference sequence). The CDR3 is 16 residues long. The ends lost 2 bases at V and 1 base at J; junction bases unmatched: 5. The CDR3 DNA sequence: TGTGCCAGCAGTTACCCACAGGGGGCGGCGAACACTGAAGCTTTCTTT. Translated, it gives CASSYPQGAANTEAFF.

This clone was detected once. The rearrangement links TRBV29-1 to TRBJ2-2; a possible D gene is TRBD2 (5 bases). Deletions cut 3 bases from V and 5 bases from J, with 10 bases between. Germline V gene sequence: CDR1 SQVTM, CDR2 ANQGSEA. The CDR3 spans 13 residues. The CDR3 sequence is CSVDGSRTGELFF. DNA for the CDR3: TGCAGCGTTGATGGGAGTAGAACCGGGGAGCTGTTTTTT.

The rearrangement joins TRBV7-3 to TRBJ2-1; 9 nucleotides agree with TRBD1. V was pared by 0 bases and J by 7 bases, with 4 bases of the junction left unmatched. Germline loops: CDR1 SGHTA, CDR2 FQGTGA. The CDR3 runs 15 residues. The CDR3, as DNA: TGTGCCAGCAGCTTAACACAGGGGGCCTTTAATGAGCAGTTCTTC. Protein sequence: CASSLTQGAFNEQFF.

V usage is TRBV19 and J usage is TRBJ2-6, with D possibly matching TRBD1 (5 bases). There are 15 residues in the CDR3. V lost 5 bases and J lost 0, with 8 bases in between. CDR1 is LNHDA, CDR2 SQIVND, per germline (reference sequence). CDR3 protein: CASSSDSSGANVLTF. The CDR3, as DNA: TGTGCCAGTAGTTCAGACAGCTCTGGGGCCAACGTCCTGACTTTC.